The T cell receptor beta chain described here comes from a study of CD8 T cells in Susac syndrome. From blood CD8+ and CD4+ T cells, TCR beta sequences were generated. The study used healthy donors as controls matched for age and sex. Roughly 0.45 to 1 ug RNA was reverse transcribed with random hexamers. TCR beta CDR3 was amplified by immunoSEQ covering 54 Vbeta and 13 Jbeta. TCRdb used MiXCR to reprocess the immunoSEQ multiplex PCR reads, holding one entry per CDR3 protein. The table lists 110,000 or so distinct CDR3 sequences, approximately 90% of them singletons, with approximately 0.12% in the top ten. The receptor's source is a human donor in good health. The sample was CD8+ T cells from PBMCs.

CDR3 sequence reads: CAWSVEETQYF. The DNA for the CDR3 is TGTGCCTGGAGTGTAGAGGAGACCCAGTACTTC. J is TRBJ2-5 and V is TRBV30; D unresolved. The CDR3 covers 11 residues. Germline V gene data show CDR1 as GTSNPN and CDR2 as SVGIG (reference sequence). V lost 0 bases to trimming and J lost 5 bases, with 4 bases between them.